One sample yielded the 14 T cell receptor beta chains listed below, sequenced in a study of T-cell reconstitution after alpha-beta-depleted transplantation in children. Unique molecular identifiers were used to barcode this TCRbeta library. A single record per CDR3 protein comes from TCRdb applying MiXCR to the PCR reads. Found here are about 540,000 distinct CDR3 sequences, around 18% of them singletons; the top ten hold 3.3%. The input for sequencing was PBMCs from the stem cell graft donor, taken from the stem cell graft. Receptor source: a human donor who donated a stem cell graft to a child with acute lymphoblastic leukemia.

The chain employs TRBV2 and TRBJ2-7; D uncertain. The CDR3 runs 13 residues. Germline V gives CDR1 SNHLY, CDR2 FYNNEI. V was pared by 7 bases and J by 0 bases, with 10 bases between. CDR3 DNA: TGTGCCAGCATAGGAATTTACTCCTACGAGCAGTACTTC. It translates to CASIGIYSYEQYF.

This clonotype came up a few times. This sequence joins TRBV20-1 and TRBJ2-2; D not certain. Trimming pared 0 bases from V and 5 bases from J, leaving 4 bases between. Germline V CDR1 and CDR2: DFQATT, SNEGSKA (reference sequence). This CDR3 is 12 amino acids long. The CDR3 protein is CSARDITGELFF. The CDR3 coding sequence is TGCAGTGCTAGAGATATTACCGGGGAGCTGTTTTTT.

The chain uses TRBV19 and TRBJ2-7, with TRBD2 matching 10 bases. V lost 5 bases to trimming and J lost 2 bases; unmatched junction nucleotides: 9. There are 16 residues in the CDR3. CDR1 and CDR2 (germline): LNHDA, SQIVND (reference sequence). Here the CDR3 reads CASSARTSGVTYEQYF. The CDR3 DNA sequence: TGTGCCAGTAGTGCAAGGACTAGCGGAGTTACCTACGAGCAGTACTTC.

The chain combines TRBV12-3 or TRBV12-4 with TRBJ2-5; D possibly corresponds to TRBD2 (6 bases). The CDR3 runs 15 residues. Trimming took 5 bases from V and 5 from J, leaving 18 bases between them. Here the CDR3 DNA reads TGTGCCAGCAGTCCTTCCCTGTGGACTACGGAGACCCAGTACTTC. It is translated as CASSPSLWTTETQYF.

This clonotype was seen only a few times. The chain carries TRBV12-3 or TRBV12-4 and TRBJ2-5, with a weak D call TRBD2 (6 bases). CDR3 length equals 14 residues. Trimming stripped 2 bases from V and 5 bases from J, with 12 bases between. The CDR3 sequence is CASSLSAGRETQYF. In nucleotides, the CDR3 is TGTGCCAGCAGTTTATCGGCGGGACGGGAGACCCAGTACTTC.

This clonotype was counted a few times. Here the CDR3 reads CASSKAGWADTQYF. CDR3 nucleotide sequence: TGTGCCAGCAGTAAAGCGGGATGGGCAGATACGCAGTATTTT. The chain combines TRBV7-2 with TRBJ2-3; 7 nucleotides match TRBD2. The CDR3 spans 14 residues. The V gene end was trimmed by 6 bases and the J gene end by 4 bases; junction bases not matched to a gene: 7. In germline, CDR1 is SGHTA, CDR2 FQGNSA.

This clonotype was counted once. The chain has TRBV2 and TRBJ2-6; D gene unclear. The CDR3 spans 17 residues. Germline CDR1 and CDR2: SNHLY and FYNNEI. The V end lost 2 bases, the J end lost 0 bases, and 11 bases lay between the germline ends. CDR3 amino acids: CASSETRSHSGANVLTF. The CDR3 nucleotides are TGTGCCAGCAGTGAAACACGGTCCCACTCTGGGGCCAACGTCCTGACTTTC.

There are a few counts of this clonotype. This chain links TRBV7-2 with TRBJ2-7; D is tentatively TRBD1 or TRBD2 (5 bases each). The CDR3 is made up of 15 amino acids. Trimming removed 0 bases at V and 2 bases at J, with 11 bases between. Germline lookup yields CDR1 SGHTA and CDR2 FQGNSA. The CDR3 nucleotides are TGTGCCAGCAGCTTAGCGGACGGGGCCCCCTACGAGCAGTACTTC. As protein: CASSLADGAPYEQYF.

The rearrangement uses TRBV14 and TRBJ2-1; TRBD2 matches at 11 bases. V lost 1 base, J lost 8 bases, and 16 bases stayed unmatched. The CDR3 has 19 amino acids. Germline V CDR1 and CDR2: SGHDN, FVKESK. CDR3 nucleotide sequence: TGTGCCAGCAGCCAAGCTCGATCTAACCCTAGCGGGAGGACGTATGAGCAGTTCTTC. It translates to CASSQARSNPSGRTYEQFF.

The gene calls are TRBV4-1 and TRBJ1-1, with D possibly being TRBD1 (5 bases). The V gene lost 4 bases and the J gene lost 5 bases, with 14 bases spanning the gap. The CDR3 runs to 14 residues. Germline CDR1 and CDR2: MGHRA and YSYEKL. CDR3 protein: CASSRTRGETEAFF. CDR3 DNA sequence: TGCGCCAGCAGCCGCACTAGGGGAGAAACTGAAGCTTTCTTT.

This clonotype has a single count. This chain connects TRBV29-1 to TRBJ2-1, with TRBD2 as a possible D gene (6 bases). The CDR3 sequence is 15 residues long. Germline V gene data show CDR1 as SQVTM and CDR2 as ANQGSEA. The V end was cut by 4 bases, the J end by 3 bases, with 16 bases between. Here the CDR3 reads CSVVGRGIDYNEQFF. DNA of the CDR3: TGCAGCGTTGTCGGGCGGGGAATTGACTACAATGAGCAGTTCTTC.

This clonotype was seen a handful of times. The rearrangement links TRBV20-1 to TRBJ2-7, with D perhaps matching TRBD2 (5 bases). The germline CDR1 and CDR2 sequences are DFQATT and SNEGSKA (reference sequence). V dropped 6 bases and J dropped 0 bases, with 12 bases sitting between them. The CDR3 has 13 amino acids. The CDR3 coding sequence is TGCAGTGCCCCAGCGGTTAGCTCCTACGAGCAGTACTTC. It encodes CSAPAVSSYEQYF.

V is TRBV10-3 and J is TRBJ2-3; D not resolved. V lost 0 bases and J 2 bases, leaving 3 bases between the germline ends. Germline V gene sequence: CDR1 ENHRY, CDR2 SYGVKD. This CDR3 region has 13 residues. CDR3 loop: CAISESNTDTQYF. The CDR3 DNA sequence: TGTGCCATCAGTGAGTCGAACACAGATACGCAGTATTTT.

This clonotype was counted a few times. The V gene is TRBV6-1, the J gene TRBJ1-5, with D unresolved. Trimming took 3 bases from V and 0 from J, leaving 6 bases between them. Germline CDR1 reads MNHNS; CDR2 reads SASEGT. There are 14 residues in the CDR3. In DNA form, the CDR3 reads TGTGCCAGCAGTGACAGCATTAGCAATCAGCCCCAGCATTTT. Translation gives CASSDSISNQPQHF.